Listed below are T cell receptor beta chains from one sample, sequenced in a study of CD8 T cells in ankylosing spondylitis. TCRdb redid the calling of the 5' RACE reads with MiXCR, one entry per CDR3 protein. In the table there are some 250,000 distinct CDR3 sequences, 9.5% to 12% of which are singletons. The sample comprised blood, either unsorted or a sorted T cell fraction (not recorded which). These TCRs come from a male donor with ankylosing spondylitis or in good health (not recorded which). Each CDR3 is given with its conserved first and last residue. The D gene is left open where the match is weak. Clone size is stated in some rows and not others, as once, few, many or a class when expanded.

v_gene: TRBV5-6; abundance: many; j_gene: TRBJ2-1; d_gene: -; CDR3nt: TGTGCCAGCAGCTACTCTAATAGCAGGGGTAATGAGCAGTTCTTC; CDR3aa: CASSYSNSRGNEQFF
v_gene: TRBV7-9; abundance: few; j_gene: TRBJ1-5; d_gene: -; CDR3nt: TGTGCCAGCAGCCCGGGGGGCGGTCAGCCCCAGCATTTT; CDR3aa: CASSPGGGQPQHF
v_gene: TRBV11-2; abundance: few; j_gene: TRBJ2-5; d_gene: -; CDR3nt: TGTGCCAGCAGCTTTGAAGTGGGAGAGACCCAGTACTTC; CDR3aa: CASSFEVGETQYF
v_gene: TRBV11-1; abundance: -; j_gene: TRBJ2-6; d_gene: TRBD1; CDR3nt: TGTGCCAGCAGCTCCCGACAGGGGCCACGACTTTCTGGGGCCAACGTCCTGACTTTC; CDR3aa: CASSSRQGPRLSGANVLTF
v_gene: TRBV5-1; abundance: few; j_gene: TRBJ2-3; d_gene: TRBD2; CDR3nt: TGCGCCAGCAGCTTGGTGCCTAGCGGGGGGGCTATGAGAACGCAGTATTTT; CDR3aa: CASSLVPSGGAMRTQYF
v_gene: TRBV5-1; abundance: few; j_gene: TRBJ2-1; d_gene: TRBD2; CDR3nt: TGCGCCAGCAGCCGGCGCCCAGGGACACTAACTAGCGGGAGGTCCTACAATGAGCAGTTCTTC; CDR3aa: CASSRRPGTLTSGRSYNEQFF
v_gene: TRBV7-3; abundance: many; j_gene: TRBJ2-3; d_gene: -; CDR3nt: TGTGCCAGCAGCCCCTACATCACAGATACGCAGTATTTT; CDR3aa: CASSPYITDTQYF
v_gene: TRBV7-9; abundance: -; j_gene: TRBJ2-1; d_gene: -; CDR3nt: TGTGCCAGCAGCCGGCTCGGGAATGAGCAGTTCTTC; CDR3aa: CASSRLGNEQFF
v_gene: TRBV12-3/TRBV12-4; abundance: -; j_gene: TRBJ2-3; d_gene: TRBD2; CDR3nt: TGTGCCAGCAGTCTAGGCCCGCGGGGGGGGGATACGCAGTATTTT; CDR3aa: CASSLGPRGGDTQYF
v_gene: TRBV3-1; abundance: few; j_gene: TRBJ2-2; d_gene: -; CDR3nt: TGTGCCAGCAGCCAAGGACGGGGACTGAACACCGGGGAGCTGTTTTTT; CDR3aa: CASSQGRGLNTGELFF